Here is one TCR beta chain with its context. Antigen unknown. PCR was performed using 60 Vbeta and 13 Jbeta primers. The data were produced by immunoSEQ multiplex PCR, yet TCRdb's version contains in-frame clones alone and is incomplete. The table lists about 270,000 clones, around two thirds of them singletons, with under 3% in the top ten. CDR1 and CDR2 (germline): LGHNA, YNFKEQ. Trimming took 4 bases from V and 5 from J, leaving 12 bases between them. There are 13 residues in the CDR3. The data are from a study of cytomegalovirus exposure and HLA in healthy donors. Study conclusions and caveats: A later analysis found common viral pathogens apparently linked to several of the most significant clusters. In a later analysis, TCR beta V- and J-gene trimming showed a link to a missense DCLRE1C variant.

The TCR was taken from a female donor in good health and CMV-seronegative. The rearrangement links TRBV4-2 to TRBJ2-7, with D perhaps matching TRBD2 (6 bases). Sequencing input: PBMCs. CDR3 region: CASSPLRGNEQYF. DNA of the CDR3: TGTGCCAGCAGCCCGCTCCGGGGGAACGAGCAGTACTTC.